The 24 T cell receptor beta chains given below trace back to one sample, sequenced in a study of CD8 T cells in Susac syndrome (dated by TCRdb to about 2019). Libraries came from the immunoSEQ multiplex PCR assay. RNA was extracted with the RNeasy kit and 0.5 to 1 ug was reverse transcribed using random hexamers. TCRdb passed the public sequencing reads through fastp at Q25 and MiXCR, retaining productive beta sequences. CDR3 protein sequences are deduplicated, and each keeps its most common genes and DNA. In all, the sample holds roughly 180,000 distinct CDR3 sequences, and 93% of those were seen once. The top ten clonotypes cover roughly 0.1% of the sample. The sample comprised CD4+ T cells from PBMCs. The source of these receptors is a human donor with multiple sclerosis.

The rearrangement joins TRBV15 to TRBJ2-2, with D unclear. The CDR3 covers 13 residues. With 4 bases removed from V and 7 bases from J, the gap between germline ends came to 10 bases. CDR1 LNHNV and CDR2 YYDKDF come from the germline V gene (reference sequence). The CDR3 loop reads CATSNGQGGELFF. Written as DNA, the CDR3 is TGTGCCACCAGCAACGGCCAAGGCGGGGAGCTGTTTTTT.

V usage is TRBV6-5 and J usage is TRBJ1-1; 7 nucleotides align to TRBD1. The trim removed 4 bases at V and 4 bases at J, leaving 9 bases unmatched. This CDR3 has 15 residues. Germline V CDR1 and CDR2: MNHEY, SVGAGI. The CDR3 reads CASSSRQGGGTEAFF. The DNA of the CDR3 is TGTGCCAGCAGTTCAAGACAGGGAGGGGGCACTGAAGCTTTCTTT.

The V gene is TRBV29-1, the J gene TRBJ1-1; 7 bases fit TRBD1. The CDR3 runs to 14 residues. Germline assignment: CDR1 SQVTM and CDR2 ANQGSEA. The ends lost 4 bases at V and 6 bases at J; junction bases unmatched: 11. The CDR3 here is CSVAQHLQGSEAFF. The DNA for the CDR3 is TGCAGCGTTGCGCAGCACCTACAGGGGTCTGAAGCTTTCTTT.

V usage is TRBV28 and J usage is TRBJ2-2, with D unresolved. CDR3 length: 16 residues. Trimming shortened V by 3 bases and J by 0 bases, and 11 bases separated the two germline ends. Germline CDR1 is MDHEN and CDR2 is SYDVKM. This chain's CDR3 is CASSFPLASNTGELFF. The CDR3 bases are TGTGCCAGCAGTTTCCCATTGGCCTCGAACACCGGGGAGCTGTTTTTT.

J is TRBJ2-3 and V is TRBV12-3 or TRBV12-4, with D unclear. The V gene lost 4 bases and the J gene lost 7 bases, with 12 bases spanning the gap. The CDR3 contains 13 residues. The CDR3 nucleotides are TGTGCCAGCAGTTCAAGAGAGGTCCATACGCAGTATTTT. Amino acids: CASSSREVHTQYF.

This chain links TRBV20-1 with TRBJ2-1, with D maybe TRBD2 (5 bases). Germline V CDR1 and CDR2: DFQATT, SNEGSKA (reference sequence). Trimming pared 1 base from V and 15 bases from J, leaving 25 bases between. The CDR3 has 15 amino acids. CDR3 in amino acids: CSARAGGRWRTGRFF. The CDR3 DNA reads TGCAGTGCTAGAGCAGGAGGCCGGTGGCGTACGGGGAGGTTCTTC.

The chain links TRBV6-1 to TRBJ2-7; weak D call: TRBD1 (6 bases). The CDR3 totals 11 residues. Trimming cost V 6 bases and J 6 bases, with 9 bases left between them. Germline loops: CDR1 MNHNS, CDR2 SASEGT. The CDR3 nucleotides read TGTGCCAGCAGCCGACAGGTCGAGCAGTACTTC. Its protein is CASSRQVEQYF.

The chain joins TRBV20-1 to TRBJ2-5, with D uncertain. The CDR3 totals 13 residues. Germline V CDR1 and CDR2: DFQATT, SNEGSKA (reference sequence). V shed 1 base and J shed 1 base, with 7 bases lying between them. The CDR3 DNA is TGCAGTGCTAGAGGCGTGGGCCAAGAGACCCAGTACTTC. Protein product: CSARGVGQETQYF.

The V and J genes are TRBV27 and TRBJ2-1; the match to TRBD1 covers 8 bases. The length of the CDR3 is 16 residues. Germline V gene sequence: CDR1 MNHEY, CDR2 SMNVEV (reference sequence). With V trimmed by 2 bases and J by 6 bases, 9 bases remained unmatched. The CDR3 coding sequence is TGTGCCAGCAGTTTAGGGTGGCAGGGGGCGCTCAATGAGCAGTTCTTC. Its translation: CASSLGWQGALNEQFF.

With regard to this clonotype: One end of the junction fails to match germline, which may point to a read error. The CDR3, as DNA: TGTGCCAACAGTTCTACAGGGGGAAGAGAGACCCAGTACTTC. As protein: CANSSTGGRETQYF. The genes are TRBV28 and TRBJ2-5, with 8 bases matching TRBD1. The CDR3 is 14 residues long. Germline-derived CDR1 and CDR2 are MDHEN and SYDVKM. Drawing the rest from reference TRBV28 and TRBJ2-5, the complete variable domain is DVKVTQSSRYLVKRTGEKVFLECVQDMDHENMFWYRQDPGLGLRLIYFSYDVKMKEKGDIPEGYSVSREKKERFSLILESASTNQTSMYLCANSSTGGRETQYFGPGTRLLVL.

This clonotype appeared once. V is TRBV28 and J is TRBJ2-7; a weak D match, TRBD1 (6 bases). The CDR3 has 16 residues. V lost 7 bases and J lost 0, with 19 bases in between. The germline CDR1 and CDR2 sequences are MDHEN and SYDVKM. CDR3 residues: CASTQGGQTSSYEQYF. CDR3 coding DNA: TGTGCCAGCACCCAAGGCGGACAGACCAGCTCCTACGAGCAGTACTTC.

CDR3 region: CASSYRERGTDTQYF. The CDR3 nucleotides are TGTGCCAGCAGTTACCGGGAGAGAGGAACAGATACGCAGTATTTT. The chain has TRBV6-6 and TRBJ2-3; D is possibly TRBD2 (6 bases). The germline V gene has CDR1 MNHNY and CDR2 SVGAGI (reference sequence). The V gene lost 2 bases and the J gene lost 3 bases, with 12 bases spanning the gap. CDR3 length: 15 amino acids.

The V and J genes are TRBV5-4 and TRBJ2-5, with D perhaps TRBD1 or TRBD2 (6 bases each). V was shortened by 3 bases and J by 1 base, with 7 bases between the two germline ends. Germline V gives CDR1 SGHNT, CDR2 YYREEE (reference sequence). The CDR3 extends over 13 amino acids. CDR3 DNA: TGTGCCAGCAGCTGGGGGGCCCAAGAGACCCAGTACTTC. Translated, it gives CASSWGAQETQYF.

CDR3 in amino acids: CASRKGQVNTEAFF. The CDR3 region has the DNA TGTGCCAGCAGAAAAGGACAGGTGAACACTGAAGCTTTCTTT. The V and J genes are TRBV5-6 and TRBJ1-1, with 7 bases lining up with TRBD1. This CDR3 spans 14 amino acids. The V and J ends lost 5 bases and 0 bases, in that order; junction bases with no gene match: 4. Per the germline V gene, CDR1 is SGHDT and CDR2 is YYEEEE. The entire variable domain, with the rest obtained from reference TRBV5-6 and TRBJ1-1, is as follows: DAGVTQSPTHLIKTRGQQVTLRCSPKSGHDTVSWYQQALGQGPQFIFQYYEEEERQRGNFPDRFSGHQFPNYSSELNVNALLLGDSALYLCASRKGQVNTEAFFGQGTRLTVV.

The chain recombines TRBV18 with TRBJ2-1; 14 bases agree with TRBD2. The CDR3 totals 22 residues. The germline CDR1 and CDR2 sequences are KGHSH and LQKENI. With 3 bases clipped from V and 0 bases from J, the junction kept 16 bases outside the gene matches. This chain's CDR3 is CASSPLGSTSGRVGFSYNEQFF. CDR3 sequence (DNA): TGTGCCAGCTCACCGCTCGGTTCGACTAGCGGGAGGGTTGGTTTCTCCTACAATGAGCAGTTCTTC.

This rearrangement joins TRBV12-3 or TRBV12-4 to TRBJ1-1, with D possibly TRBD1 on 6 matching bases. Deletions cut 5 bases from V and 2 bases from J, with 12 bases between. CDR3 length: 14 amino acids. DNA for the CDR3: TGTGCCAGCAGTATACAGGGCCTTAACACTGAAGCTTTCTTT. Amino acid sequence: CASSIQGLNTEAFF.

This chain links TRBV7-8 with TRBJ1-2, with unresolved D. In germline, CDR1 is SGHVS, CDR2 FQNEAQ. V shed 5 bases and J shed 3 bases, with 13 bases lying between them. The CDR3 is made up of 14 amino acids. CDR3 nucleotides: TGTGCCAGCAGCCAAAGGGTCGGCGACTATGGCTACACCTTC. Encoded protein: CASSQRVGDYGYTF.

The V and J genes are TRBV15 and TRBJ1-5, with D unclear. The V end lost 5 bases, the J end lost 5 bases, and 10 bases lay between the germline ends. Germline lookup yields CDR1 LNHNV and CDR2 YYDKDF (reference sequence). The CDR3 loop spans 13 amino acids. The CDR3 DNA reads as TGTGCCACCAGCCCACTTCGGTATCAGCCCCAGCATTTT. This translates into CATSPLRYQPQHF.

V usage is TRBV24-1 and J usage is TRBJ2-6, with D unclear. Germline assignment: CDR1 KGHDR and CDR2 SFDVKD. The CDR3 spans 15 residues. V was pared by 6 bases and J by 1 base, with 9 bases between. Here the CDR3 reads CATSPSDSGANVLTF. The DNA for the CDR3 is TGTGCCACCAGTCCCTCGGATTCTGGGGCCAACGTCCTGACTTTC.

The V and J genes are TRBV12-3 or TRBV12-4 and TRBJ2-3; 11 bases are a match to TRBD2. The CDR3 is made up of 16 amino acids. V lost 3 bases to trimming and J lost 2 bases; unmatched junction nucleotides: 4. Here the CDR3 reads CASSFGTSGYTDTQYF. CDR3 DNA: TGTGCCAGCAGTTTCGGGACTAGCGGATACACAGATACGCAGTATTTT.

The J gene is TRBJ2-5, the V gene TRBV11-2; no definite D call. This CDR3 region has 13 residues. The V gene lost 2 bases and the J gene lost 0 bases, with 4 bases spanning the gap. The germline CDR1 and CDR2 sequences are SGHAT and FQNNGV. For the CDR3, the DNA is TGTGCCAGCAGCTTATACGACCAAGAGACCCAGTACTTC. It encodes CASSLYDQETQYF.

The rearrangement links TRBV4-1 to TRBJ1-5; D remains ambiguous. The CDR3 is 15 residues long. V was clipped by 0 bases and J by 3 bases, with 9 bases between them. Looked up from germline, CDR1 is MGHRA and CDR2 is YSYEKL. The CDR3 here is CASSQEGQVNQPQHF. The CDR3 DNA follows: TGCGCCAGCAGCCAAGAAGGGCAGGTCAATCAGCCCCAGCATTTT.

In this sample, this clonotype turned up a few times. The chain joins TRBV28 to TRBJ2-1; D perhaps matches TRBD2 (5 bases). From germline, CDR1 is MDHEN and CDR2 SYDVKM. The CDR3 is made up of 15 amino acids. The germline V and J ends were trimmed by 6 bases and 8 bases, with 20 bases remaining between them. The CDR3 DNA follows: TGTGCCAGCAGACCGACCGCTCCGGAGGTCGATGAGCAGTTCTTC. Protein product: CASRPTAPEVDEQFF.

The chain combines TRBV6-5 with TRBJ1-5; D gene ambiguous. Germline V gene lookup returns CDR1 MNHEY and CDR2 SVGAGI. The CDR3 has 14 residues. V lost 7 bases and J lost 0, with 10 bases in between. DNA of the CDR3: TGTGCCAGCAAAGGGCTTTATAGCAATCAGCCCCAGCATTTT. Its protein product is CASKGLYSNQPQHF.